The present T cell receptor beta chain was sequenced within a study of blood T cell repertoires in COVID-19. This clone was recorded once. Germline V gene data show CDR1 as SGHVS and CDR2 as FQNEAQ. The CDR3 runs to 13 residues. V shed 3 bases and J shed 5 bases, with 10 bases lying between them. As originally analysed: Scientists estimated how many nucleated cells there were by amplifying reference gene primers. Only in-frame clones appear in the TCRdb table, and some are missing; sequencing was by immunoSEQ multiplex PCR. The DNA was the basis for D and trimming; V, J and clone size are from that table. The profile shows tens of thousands of clones, roughly 79% of them singletons.

Sequencing was carried out using peripheral blood. This sequence was found in a man aged 55 to 70 with acute or convalescent COVID-19. J is TRBJ1-1 and V is TRBV7-8; a possible D gene is TRBD1 (6 bases). CDR3 sequence (DNA): TGTGCCAGCAGCTTGAACAGGGAAACTGAAGCTTTCTTT. Protein: CASSLNRETEAFF.